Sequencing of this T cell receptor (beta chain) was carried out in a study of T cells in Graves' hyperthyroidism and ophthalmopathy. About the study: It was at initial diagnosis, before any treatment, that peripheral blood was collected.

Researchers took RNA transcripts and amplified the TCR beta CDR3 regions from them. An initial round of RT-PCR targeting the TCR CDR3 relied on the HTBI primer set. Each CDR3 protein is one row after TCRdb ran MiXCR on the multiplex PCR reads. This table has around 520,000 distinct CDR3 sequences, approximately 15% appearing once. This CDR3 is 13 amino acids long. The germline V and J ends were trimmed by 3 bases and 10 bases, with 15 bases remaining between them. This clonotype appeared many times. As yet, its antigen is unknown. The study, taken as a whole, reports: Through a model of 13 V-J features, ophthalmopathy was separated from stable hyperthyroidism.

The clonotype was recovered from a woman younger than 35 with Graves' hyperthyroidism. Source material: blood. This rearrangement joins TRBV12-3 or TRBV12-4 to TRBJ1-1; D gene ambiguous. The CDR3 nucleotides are TGTGCCAGCAGTTTTAGCGCCCGGGGTCGAGCTTTCTTT. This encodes CASSFSARGRAFF.